These 28 T cell receptor beta chains were sequenced from one sample in a study of T-cell reconstitution after alpha-beta-depleted transplantation in children. TCRbeta library construction was performed incorporating unique molecular identifiers. TCRdb independently ran MiXCR on the PCR reads; one entry per CDR3 protein. The sample lists over 200,000 distinct CDR3 sequences, approximately 15% seen once, with roughly two fifths in the top ten. Sequences were derived from PBMCs, mostly from graft donor cells, sampled 360 days after TCRalphabeta/CD19-depleted stem cell transplant. These receptors came from a male patient aged 2 to 10 who had a stem cell transplant for acute lymphoblastic leukemia, so the T cells may come from the graft donor.

In its sample, this clonotype was seen a few times. The V gene is TRBV18, the J gene TRBJ2-5, with no clear D. Per germline, CDR1 KGHSH and CDR2 LQKENI. The V and J ends lost 3 bases and 5 bases respectively, with 4 bases between them. The CDR3 has 11 amino acids. CDR3 sequence reads: CASSPRETQYF. The DNA of the CDR3 is TGTGCCAGCTCACCGCGGGAGACCCAGTACTTC.

This chain links TRBV4-1 with TRBJ2-2; D gene ambiguous. The length of the CDR3 is 15 residues. V was clipped by 3 bases and J by 1 base, with 9 bases between them. Germline CDR1 and CDR2: MGHRA and YSYEKL. This CDR3 is CASSQREMNTGELFF. In nucleotides, the CDR3 is TGCGCCAGCAGCCAGAGAGAGATGAACACCGGGGAGCTGTTTTTT.

The chain uses TRBV27 and TRBJ2-5, with 9 bases matching TRBD2. CDR3 length: 17 residues. Germline V gene data show CDR1 as MNHEY and CDR2 as SMNVEV (reference sequence). Germline trimming cut 0 bases from V and 1 base from J; bases unmatched to any gene: 6. CDR3 sequence reads: CASSLSMLAGSQETQYF. The CDR3 DNA reads TGTGCCAGCAGTTTATCGATGCTAGCGGGGTCCCAAGAGACCCAGTACTTC.

This clonotype was seen more than once but under ten times. The CDR3 protein is CASSQGPRLAGRHNEQFF. The CDR3 nucleotides read TGCGCCAGCAGCCAAGGCCCACGACTAGCGGGGAGACACAATGAGCAGTTCTTC. The chain combines TRBV4-1 with TRBJ2-1; TRBD2 agrees at 11 bases. The V gene's germline CDR1 is MGHRA and CDR2 YSYEKL. With 1 base clipped from V and 5 bases from J, the junction kept 10 bases outside the gene matches. The CDR3 runs to 18 residues.

The J gene is TRBJ2-3, the V gene TRBV5-6; D remains ambiguous. The CDR3 contains 16 residues. Trimming stripped 4 bases from V and 0 bases from J, with 15 bases between. Germline CDR1 is SGHDT and CDR2 is YYEEEE. CDR3 DNA: TGTGCCAGCAGCCTCCGGACGGTGAGGAGCACAGATACGCAGTATTTT. Encoded protein: CASSLRTVRSTDTQYF.

This clonotype was observed a handful of times. The chain combines TRBV11-3 with TRBJ2-1, with TRBD2 identical over 14 bases. The CDR3 extends over 21 amino acids. The germline V gene has CDR1 SGHNT and CDR2 YENEEA. J lost 2 bases, V lost 1 base, and 13 bases had no gene match. Here the CDR3 DNA reads TGTGCCAGCAGCTTAGTGGCAGGGGGCGGGGGACTAGCGGGGGCCTACAATGAGCAGTTCTTC. This encodes CASSLVAGGGGLAGAYNEQFF.

The gene calls are TRBV7-6 and TRBJ2-7, with D possibly being TRBD2 (5 bases). This CDR3 spans 14 amino acids. Between the trimmed V and J ends, which lost 5 bases and 5 bases, there was a span of 16 bases. Germline CDR1 reads SGHVS; CDR2 reads FNYEAQ. The CDR3: CASSPRRGRNEQYF. CDR3 nucleotide sequence: TGTGCCAGCAGCCCCCGTCGGGGTCGGAACGAGCAGTACTTC.

This chain uses TRBV4-2 with TRBJ2-7, with TRBD2 matching 13 bases. CDR3 length equals 18 residues. CDR1 is LGHNA, CDR2 YNFKEQ, per germline. J was trimmed by 0 bases and V by 3 bases; bases with no gene match: 8. The CDR3 DNA reads TGTGCCAGCAGCCACGGTGGACTAGCGGGGGTCAGCTCCTACGAGCAGTACTTC. It translates to CASSHGGLAGVSSYEQYF.

This clonotype was recorded a few times. The chain carries TRBV20-1 and TRBJ2-2; 8 bases line up with TRBD1. V dropped 1 base and J dropped 0; count of bases not matched to a gene: 10. Looked up from germline, CDR1 is DFQATT and CDR2 is SNEGSKA (reference sequence). CDR3 length: 18 amino acids. The CDR3 spells CSARGWLKDRANTGELFF. The CDR3 DNA reads TGCAGTGCTAGAGGTTGGCTTAAGGACAGGGCGAACACCGGGGAGCTGTTTTTT.

V and J are TRBV27 and TRBJ1-1, with 7 bases matching TRBD1. Germline CDR1 MNHEY, CDR2 SMNVEV (reference sequence). The CDR3 covers 16 residues. The trim removed 1 base at V and 4 bases at J, leaving 9 bases unmatched. CDR3 DNA: TGTGCCAGCAGTTTATGGACCGGGACAGCTTTCACTGAAGCTTTCTTT. It translates to CASSLWTGTAFTEAFF.

There are a few counts of this clonotype. The rearrangement links TRBV10-3 to TRBJ2-5; 8 bases map to TRBD2. The V gene end was trimmed by 4 bases and the J gene end by 2 bases; junction bases not matched to a gene: 12. CDR3 size: 17 residues. The V gene's germline CDR1 is ENHRY and CDR2 SYGVKD. CDR3 loop: CAISVVGAGGLQETQYF. CDR3 coding DNA: TGTGCCATCAGTGTTGTCGGGGCGGGGGGCCTGCAAGAGACCCAGTACTTC.

The chain uses TRBV6-1 and TRBJ2-1; 11 bases map to TRBD2. CDR3 length equals 16 residues. The ends lost 2 bases at V and 10 bases at J; junction bases unmatched: 10. In germline, CDR1 is MNHNS, CDR2 SASEGT. CDR3 region: CASSEWLAGGQREQFF. Written as DNA, the CDR3 is TGTGCCAGCAGTGAATGGTTAGCGGGGGGGCAAAGGGAGCAGTTCTTC.

J is TRBJ1-4 and V is TRBV28, with TRBD1 matching 7 bases. The CDR3 is made up of 14 amino acids. The junction had 9 bases not matched to a gene; V was cut back by 9 bases and J by 5 bases. From germline, CDR1 is MDHEN and CDR2 SYDVKM. CDR3 nucleotide sequence: TGTGCCAGTACCAATACAGGGGAGAATGAAAAACTGTTTTTT. Translating gives CASTNTGENEKLFF.

The V call is TRBV27, the J call TRBJ2-1; D is unclear. With 3 bases removed from V and 14 bases from J, the gap between germline ends came to 11 bases. CDR3 length equals 11 residues. From germline, CDR1 is MNHEY and CDR2 SMNVEV (reference sequence). CDR3 loop: CASSFMGSEFF. The CDR3 nucleotides read TGTGCCAGCAGTTTCATGGGGTCAGAGTTCTTC.

In this sample, this clonotype turned up a few times. The chain combines TRBV3-1 with TRBJ2-7; D is ambiguous. The germline gives CDR1 LGHDT, CDR2 YNNKEL (reference sequence). The CDR3 loop spans 12 amino acids. Trimming removed 4 bases from V and 0 bases from J, with 4 bases in between. DNA for the CDR3: TGTGCCAGCAGCCGCAACTCCTACGAGCAGTACTTC. Translated: CASSRNSYEQYF.

The CDR3 reads CSVRDRVSSGANVLTF. CDR3 in DNA: TGCAGCGTTCGGGACAGGGTTTCTTCTGGGGCCAACGTCCTGACTTTC. The chain has TRBV29-1 and TRBJ2-6; 9 bases are shared with TRBD1. CDR1 and CDR2 (germline): SQVTM, ANQGSEA. V lost 5 bases and J lost 1; bases outside the gene matches: 6. The CDR3 sequence is 16 residues long.

The V call is TRBV5-1, the J call TRBJ2-1; the D call may be TRBD1 or TRBD2 (5 bases each). Trimming took 4 bases from V and 9 from J, leaving 20 bases between them. The CDR3 extends over 15 amino acids. Germline assignment: CDR1 SGHRS and CDR2 YFSETQ. In DNA, the CDR3 is TGCGCCAGCAGCCAATTGGGGACGGGAAATGGTGAGCAGTTCTTC. It translates to CASSQLGTGNGEQFF.

This chain joins TRBV7-2 and TRBJ2-2; 8 nucleotides align to TRBD2. Germline values: CDR1 SGHTA, CDR2 FQGNSA. V lost 2 bases to trimming and J lost 4 bases; unmatched junction nucleotides: 3. This CDR3 contains 15 residues. The DNA for the CDR3 is TGTGCCAGCAGCTTATTTACTAGCGGCACCGGGGAGCTGTTTTTT. This translates into CASSLFTSGTGELFF. Complete variable domain (other parts from reference TRBV7-2 and TRBJ2-2): GAGVSQSPSNKVTEKGKDVELRCDPISGHTALYWYRQSLGQGLEFLIYFQGNSAPDKSGLPSDRFSAERTGGSVSTLTIQRTQQEDSAVYLCASSLFTSGTGELFFGEGSRLTVL.

The chain couples TRBV15 to TRBJ1-1; D is undetermined. The length of the CDR3 is 14 residues. Trimming pared 2 bases from V and 5 bases from J, leaving 12 bases between. Germline CDR1 is LNHNV and CDR2 is YYDKDF (reference sequence). CDR3 loop: CATSRLLGITEAFF. As DNA, the CDR3 is TGTGCCACCAGCAGACTGCTCGGGATTACTGAAGCTTTCTTT.

This clonotype was picked up a small number of times. V is TRBV6-5 and J is TRBJ2-1; D uncertain. Per the germline V gene, CDR1 is MNHEY and CDR2 is SVGAGI. Trimming cost V 0 bases and J 7 bases, with 1 base left between them. The CDR3 sequence is 11 residues long. The CDR3 nucleotides are TGTGCCAGCAGTTACTCGAATGAGCAGTTCTTC. Translated, it gives CASSYSNEQFF.

This clonotype was counted between two and nine times. The rearrangement uses TRBV5-1 and TRBJ2-3; D gene unclear. V was cut by 0 bases and J by 1 base, with 9 bases left in between. Germline CDR1 SGHRS, CDR2 YFSETQ. This CDR3 is 15 amino acids long. The DNA of the CDR3 is TGCGCCAGCAGCTTGGCTCTCATGGGCACAGATACGCAGTATTTT. Translation: CASSLALMGTDTQYF.

This clonotype was seen more than once but under ten times. The chain couples TRBV7-9 to TRBJ1-2, with 9 bases that match TRBD1. V was clipped by 5 bases and J by 9 bases; unmatched bases: 4. The CDR3 spans 12 residues. Germline V gene lookup returns CDR1 SEHNR and CDR2 FQNEAQ (reference sequence). CDR3 residues: CASSDRGTSYTF. For the CDR3, the DNA is TGTGCCAGCAGCGACAGGGGGACCAGCTACACCTTC. The whole variable domain, remainder taken from reference TRBV7-9 and TRBJ1-2, is DTGVSQNPRHKITKRGQNVTFRCDPISEHNRLYWYRQTLGQGPEFLTYFQNEAQLEKSRLLSDRFSAERPKGSFSTLEIQRTEQGDSAMYLCASSDRGTSYTFGSGTRLTVV.

V and J are TRBV4-3 and TRBJ2-7; tentatively, D is TRBD2 (7 bases). Germline CDR1 reads LGHNA; CDR2 reads YSLEER. V was clipped by 2 bases and J by 3 bases, with 14 bases between them. This CDR3 contains 15 residues. The chain's CDR3 is CASSQIRGGGYEQYF. The CDR3 DNA reads as TGCGCCAGCAGCCAAATTCGGGGAGGGGGCTACGAGCAGTACTTC.

This clonotype was seen only a few times. The chain has TRBV20-1 and TRBJ1-5; 9 bases line up with TRBD1. The ends lost 4 bases at V and 2 bases at J; junction bases unmatched: 9. Germline V gene data show CDR1 as DFQATT and CDR2 as SNEGSKA (reference sequence). CDR3 size: 16 residues. Here the CDR3 reads CSAKDRGGRGNQPQHF. The CDR3 DNA reads TGCAGTGCTAAGGACAGGGGAGGTCGAGGCAATCAGCCCCAGCATTTT.

V gene TRBV29-1 combines with J gene TRBJ1-1, with D maybe TRBD1 (6 bases). Trimming cost V 2 bases and J 8 bases, with 15 bases left between them. Per germline, CDR1 SQVTM and CDR2 ANQGSEA. The CDR3 has 13 residues. The CDR3 bases are TGCAGCGTTGAACGGGACACCACTACAGAAGCTTTCTTT. Translating it yields CSVERDTTTEAFF.

The V call is TRBV5-4, the J call TRBJ2-1, with a weak D call TRBD1 (6 bases). Looked up from germline, CDR1 is SGHNT and CDR2 is YYREEE (reference sequence). V was cut by 5 bases and J by 0 bases, with 12 bases left in between. There are 15 residues in the CDR3. CDR3 amino acids: CASRLRGYSYNEQFF. Here the CDR3 DNA reads TGTGCCAGCAGACTAAGGGGGTACTCCTACAATGAGCAGTTCTTC.

A few counts support this clonotype. The chain recombines TRBV7-2 with TRBJ2-7; unclear D gene. Trimming pared 4 bases from V and 6 bases from J, leaving 10 bases between. Germline V lookup: CDR1 SGHTA, CDR2 FQGNSA. This CDR3 spans 12 amino acids. This CDR3 reads CASSSFAGEQYF. DNA of the CDR3: TGTGCCAGCAGCTCTTTTGCTGGCGAGCAGTACTTC. The full variable domain, with the rest looked up from reference TRBV7-2 and TRBJ2-7, is GAGVSQSPSNKVTEKGKDVELRCDPISGHTALYWYRQSLGQGLEFLIYFQGNSAPDKSGLPSDRFSAERTGGSVSTLTIQRTQQEDSAVYLCASSSFAGEQYFGPGTRLTVT.

In its sample, this clonotype was seen a few times. This sequence joins TRBV5-5 and TRBJ2-2; the D gene is possibly TRBD1 (5 bases). CDR3 length: 15 residues. Germline V gene lookup returns CDR1 SGHKS and CDR2 YYEKEE (reference sequence). V lost 8 bases and J 0 bases, leaving 14 bases between the germline ends. For the CDR3, the DNA is TGTGCCAGTACCTTTTGGGGCGCGAACACCGGGGAGCTGTTTTTT. As protein: CASTFWGANTGELFF.